The 16 T cell receptor beta chains listed next were all sequenced from one sample in a study of cytotoxic CD8 clonotypes in ibrutinib-treated CLL. The protocol was immunoSEQ multiplex PCR, while the TCRdb copy is restricted to in-frame clones and leaves out a portion. The profile covers fewer than 70,000 clones, with over 60% appearing a single time and about 45% taken by the ten largest. The material was PBMCs, obtained after 12 months of ibrutinib treatment. Receptors originate from a human donor with chronic lymphocytic leukemia.

The DNA for the CDR3 is TGTGCCAGCCGATATCCAGGGGTAGGGGACACCGGGGAGCTGTTTTTT. Protein product: CASRYPGVGDTGELFF. The chain has TRBV27 and TRBJ2-2, with D perhaps TRBD1 (6 bases). Germline values: CDR1 MNHEY, CDR2 SMNVEV (reference sequence). Trimming removed 8 bases from V and 3 bases from J, with 19 bases in between. The CDR3 has 16 amino acids.

This chain links TRBV16 with TRBJ2-3; TRBD2 agrees at 7 bases. Germline lookup yields CDR1 KGHSY and CDR2 FQNENV. The trim removed 1 base at V and 7 bases at J, leaving 8 bases unmatched. The CDR3 sequence is 15 residues long. This CDR3 reads CASSQLETSRNTQYF. The CDR3 bases are TGTGCCAGCAGCCAATTAGAGACTAGCAGAAATACGCAGTATTTT. Full variable domain (rest looked up from reference TRBV16 and TRBJ2-3): GEEVAQTPKHLVRGEGQKAKLYCAPIKGHSYVFWYQQVLKNEFKFLISFQNENVFDETGMPKERFSAKCLPNSPCSLEIQATKLEDSAVYFCASSQLETSRNTQYFGPGTRLTVL.

The rearrangement links TRBV19 to TRBJ1-5; unclear D gene. This CDR3 region has 14 residues. Trimming took 1 base from V and 7 from J, leaving 11 bases between them. CDR1 is LNHDA and CDR2 is SQIVND in the germline V gene (reference sequence). In nucleotides, the CDR3 is TGTGCCAGTAGTATAGTGGTAGGGAGCCAGCCCCAGCATTTT. This codes for CASSIVVGSQPQHF. Supplemented by reference TRBV19 and TRBJ1-5, the full variable domain reads DGGITQSPKYLFRKEGQNVTLSCEQNLNHDAMYWYRQDPGQGLRLIYYSQIVNDFQKGDIAEGYSVSREKKESFPLTVTSAQKNPTAFYLCASSIVVGSQPQHFGDGTRLSIL.

The chain joins TRBV15 to TRBJ2-7; the match to TRBD1 covers 8 bases. Germline values: CDR1 LNHNV, CDR2 YYDKDF (reference sequence). The CDR3 is made up of 16 amino acids. V was pared by 3 bases and J by 2 bases, with 9 bases of the junction left unmatched. This chain's CDR3 is CATSSEDRGDTYEQYF. The DNA for the CDR3 is TGTGCCACCAGCAGTGAAGACAGGGGAGATACCTACGAGCAGTACTTC. The variable domain in full, completed from reference TRBV15 and TRBJ2-7, reads DAMVIQNPRYQVTQFGKPVTLSCSQTLNHNVMYWYQQKSSQAPKLLFHYYDKDFNNEADTPDNFQSRRPNTSFCFLDIRSPGLGDTAMYLCATSSEDRGDTYEQYFGPGTRLTVT.

This clone showed up just once. The chain employs TRBV6-5 and TRBJ2-1; unclear D gene. The CDR3 sequence is 13 residues long. Germline lookup yields CDR1 MNHEY and CDR2 SVGAGI. The ends were cut back, 6 bases at V and 9 bases at J, with 15 bases in the middle. The CDR3 is CASRPLGVGEQFF. The CDR3 DNA follows: TGTGCCAGCAGGCCTCTAGGCGTGGGTGAGCAGTTCTTC.

The chain employs TRBV27 and TRBJ2-2; 8 nucleotides align to TRBD2. CDR3 length equals 17 residues. Germline trimming cut 5 bases from V and 3 bases from J; bases unmatched to any gene: 11. CDR1 MNHEY and CDR2 SMNVEV come from the germline V gene (reference sequence). The CDR3: CASSGTILAADTGELFF. In DNA, the CDR3 is TGTGCCAGCAGTGGGACAATACTAGCGGCAGACACCGGGGAGCTGTTTTTT.

The chain couples TRBV15 to TRBJ2-7; D is possibly TRBD1 (5 bases). Trimming removed 5 bases at V and 4 bases at J, with 12 bases between. The CDR3 totals 13 residues. In germline, CDR1 is LNHNV, CDR2 YYDKDF (reference sequence). The DNA for the CDR3 is TGTGCCACCAGCGGGCAGGGAATTTACGAGCAGTACTTC. As protein: CATSGQGIYEQYF.

The genes are TRBV19 and TRBJ2-7; 12 nucleotides align to TRBD2. J gave up 2 bases and V 9 bases, and 8 bases lay outside the gene matches. Germline V gene sequence: CDR1 LNHDA, CDR2 SQIVND (reference sequence). The CDR3 loop spans 15 amino acids. CDR3 in DNA: TGTGCCAGCGGAGTGGGACTAGCGGGCGCCTACGAGCAGTACTTC. Protein: CASGVGLAGAYEQYF.

This clone was counted only a few times. The junction shows a germline mismatch at one end, possibly a read error. This chain links TRBV14 with TRBJ1-1, with unresolved D. Per the germline V gene, CDR1 is SGHDN and CDR2 is FVKESK. The CDR3 totals 15 residues. CDR3 DNA: TGTGCCAGCAGTCAAGTGATTGGCGGGAGGACTGAAGCTTTCTTT. It is translated as CASSQVIGGRTEAFF.

This clone has just one count. The rearrangement links TRBV30 to TRBJ2-5; D call uncertain. CDR3 length equals 12 residues. Germline CDR1 reads GTSNPN; CDR2 reads SVGIG (reference sequence). The ends were cut back, 0 bases at V and 7 bases at J, with 9 bases in the middle. DNA of the CDR3: TGTGCCTGGAGTGTACAAGTTGGGACCCAGTACTTC. Translated: CAWSVQVGTQYF.

The rearrangement links TRBV15 to TRBJ1-2, with 7 bases that match TRBD1. This CDR3 region has 18 residues. The junction had 15 bases not matched to a gene; V was cut back by 2 bases and J by 3 bases. Germline V CDR1 and CDR2: LNHNV, YYDKDF (reference sequence). CDR3 residues: CATSRLPTGRLLDYGYTF. CDR3 sequence (DNA): TGTGCCACCAGCAGACTCCCGACAGGGAGGCTTCTAGACTATGGCTACACCTTC.

CDR3 protein: CASSTSSSGANVLTF. CDR3 bases: TGCGCCAGCAGCACATCTAGCTCTGGGGCCAACGTCCTGACTTTC. This chain uses TRBV5-1 with TRBJ2-6; D uncertain. The CDR3 consists of 15 residues. Trimming shortened V by 4 bases and J by 0 bases, and 8 bases separated the two germline ends. CDR1 is SGHRS and CDR2 is YFSETQ in the germline V gene.

The chain uses TRBV19 and TRBJ2-7; 15 bases agree with TRBD2. With 6 bases clipped from V and 4 bases from J, the junction kept 4 bases outside the gene matches. The CDR3 covers 15 residues. Germline loops: CDR1 LNHDA, CDR2 SQIVND (reference sequence). The chain's CDR3 is CASRRGLAGGYEQYF. In nucleotides, the CDR3 is TGTGCCAGTAGGAGGGGACTAGCGGGAGGATACGAGCAGTACTTC.

The chain joins TRBV27 to TRBJ2-2; D call uncertain. Trimming removed 2 bases from V and 0 bases from J, with 7 bases in between. The CDR3 is 15 amino acids. Germline CDR1 MNHEY, CDR2 SMNVEV (reference sequence). The CDR3 protein is CASSLGLTNTGELFF. The CDR3 region has the DNA TGTGCCAGCAGTTTAGGGCTTACGAACACCGGGGAGCTGTTTTTT.

This clone turned up a few times. The rearrangement uses TRBV28 and TRBJ2-7, with 11 bases lining up with TRBD2. Germline values: CDR1 MDHEN, CDR2 SYDVKM. With 6 bases clipped from V and 6 bases from J, the junction kept 10 bases outside the gene matches. The CDR3 spans 15 residues. The CDR3 DNA sequence: TGTGCCAGCAGGGGGACTAGCGGCAGTGTCGTCGAGCAGTACTTC. Its protein product is CASRGTSGSVVEQYF.

V usage is TRBV27 and J usage is TRBJ2-7; D is unclear. Per the germline V gene, CDR1 is MNHEY and CDR2 is SMNVEV (reference sequence). Trimming shortened V by 3 bases and J by 5 bases, and 14 bases separated the two germline ends. The CDR3 totals 14 residues. The CDR3 DNA reads TGTGCCAGCAGTTTCACCTTCAGTGGCCACGAGCAGTACTTC. Amino acids: CASSFTFSGHEQYF.